These T cell receptor beta chains were read from a single sample in a study of blood T cell repertoires in COVID-19. Sequencing was performed with immunoSEQ multiplex PCR; in TCRdb, only in-frame clones are kept and a portion is missing. The sample holds under 65,000 clones, about 73% seen once. Sequencing was performed on peripheral blood. Receptor source: a woman between 65 and 79 years old with acute or convalescent COVID-19. Both conserved end residues are part of each CDR3.

v_gene: TRBV9
j_gene: TRBJ1-5
CDR3aa: CASSVGGSNQPQHF

v_gene: TRBV12-3/TRBV12-4
j_gene: TRBJ2-2
CDR3aa: CATWADPTGELFF

v_gene: TRBV12-3/TRBV12-4
j_gene: TRBJ1-2
CDR3aa: CASSISPYYGYTF

v_gene: TRBV7-8
j_gene: TRBJ1-1
CDR3aa: CASSLGSLAMNTEAFF

v_gene: TRBV3-1/TRBV3-2
j_gene: TRBJ1-6
CDR3aa: CASSPWTGRPDSPLHF

v_gene: TRBV7-8
j_gene: TRBJ2-1
CDR3aa: CASSPGQGTYNEQFF

v_gene: TRBV20-1
j_gene: TRBJ1-5
CDR3aa: CSASDTGGSYQPQHF

v_gene: TRBV5-1
j_gene: TRBJ2-7
CDR3aa: CASSLMGAAFYEQYF

v_gene: TRBV5-1
j_gene: TRBJ2-7
CDR3aa: CASSGRDSIYEQYF

v_gene: TRBV7-9
j_gene: TRBJ1-2
CDR3aa: CASSPRGDGYTF

v_gene: TRBV5-1
j_gene: TRBJ2-1
CDR3aa: CASSLGPSGGLNEQFF

v_gene: TRBV28
j_gene: TRBJ1-1
CDR3aa: CASTTGTEAFF

v_gene: TRBV6-2/TRBV6-3
j_gene: TRBJ1-3
CDR3aa: CASGRGGSSGNTIYF

v_gene: TRBV10-2
j_gene: TRBJ1-1
CDR3aa: CASSEIPTMSENTEAFF

v_gene: TRBV2
j_gene: TRBJ1-2
CDR3aa: CASSEVGPYYGYTF

v_gene: TRBV24-1
j_gene: TRBJ2-1
CDR3aa: CATGDDRGDEQFF

v_gene: TRBV10-2
j_gene: TRBJ2-7
CDR3aa: CASSALTSGGGEQYF

v_gene: TRBV19
j_gene: TRBJ1-4
CDR3aa: CASSKLNRGPTNEKLFF

v_gene: TRBV5-1
j_gene: TRBJ1-2
CDR3aa: CASSLGAGVKGYTF

v_gene: TRBV6-5
j_gene: TRBJ1-1
CDR3aa: CASSPRDRGNTEAFF

v_gene: TRBV2
j_gene: TRBJ2-3
CDR3aa: CASSEWDRDSYTQYF

v_gene: TRBV5-4
j_gene: TRBJ1-3
CDR3aa: CASSLDLTGNTIYF

v_gene: TRBV10-3
j_gene: TRBJ2-3
CDR3aa: CAIGGGAGTDTQYF

v_gene: TRBV10-2
j_gene: TRBJ1-1
CDR3aa: CASSEPGLGREAFF

v_gene: TRBV29-1
j_gene: TRBJ2-7
CDR3aa: CSVGGTGGSYEQYF

v_gene: TRBV19
j_gene: TRBJ2-3
CDR3aa: CASSITGRGNTQYF

v_gene: TRBV5-4
j_gene: TRBJ2-2
CDR3aa: CASSVEIGRGELFF

v_gene: TRBV5-1
j_gene: TRBJ1-1
CDR3aa: CASSWTGIEAFF

v_gene: TRBV11-2
j_gene: TRBJ2-3
CDR3aa: CASSSGQGAGDTQYF

v_gene: TRBV29-1
j_gene: TRBJ2-3
CDR3aa: CSVLLRDRGTDTQYF

v_gene: TRBV9
j_gene: TRBJ1-1
CDR3aa: CASSAWGRANTEAFF

v_gene: TRBV11-2
j_gene: TRBJ1-5
CDR3aa: CASSLDPGGNQPQHF

v_gene: TRBV6-5
j_gene: TRBJ2-7
CDR3aa: CASSYKSRGPSYEQYF

v_gene: TRBV2
j_gene: TRBJ2-5
CDR3aa: CASSAIAKETQYF

v_gene: TRBV19
j_gene: TRBJ1-5
CDR3aa: CASSPRRSGRGQPQHF

v_gene: TRBV5-4
j_gene: TRBJ1-2
CDR3aa: CASSVKWDREFYGYTF

v_gene: TRBV4-1
j_gene: TRBJ2-6
CDR3aa: CASSQTGTVGPLGANVLTF

v_gene: TRBV4-1
j_gene: TRBJ1-6
CDR3aa: CASSQDRAGFGSYNSPLHF

v_gene: TRBV30
j_gene: TRBJ1-2
CDR3aa: CAWSATGAGGYGYTF

v_gene: TRBV5-1
j_gene: TRBJ2-7
CDR3aa: CASSFWEGSYEQYF

v_gene: TRBV5-6
j_gene: TRBJ1-1
CDR3aa: CASTPGQVVLGNTEAFF

v_gene: TRBV7-2
j_gene: TRBJ1-5
CDR3aa: CASSFIEGQPQHF

v_gene: TRBV9
j_gene: TRBJ2-7
CDR3aa: CASSSSGGFTYEQYF

v_gene: TRBV13
j_gene: TRBJ1-3
CDR3aa: CASSYPGSSGNTIYF

v_gene: TRBV27
j_gene: TRBJ1-1
CDR3aa: CASSRTGVMNTEAFF

v_gene: TRBV15
j_gene: TRBJ1-3
CDR3aa: CATSRVMGAAGNTIYF

v_gene: TRBV10-2
j_gene: TRBJ1-1
CDR3aa: CASVSGGTRPPNTEAFF

v_gene: TRBV9
j_gene: TRBJ2-3
CDR3aa: CASRRGLAGASTDTQYF

v_gene: TRBV30
j_gene: TRBJ2-3
CDR3aa: CAWSDLGTVGTDTQYF

v_gene: TRBV11-2
j_gene: TRBJ1-2
CDR3aa: CASSLKQGQEGYTF

v_gene: TRBV2
j_gene: TRBJ1-2
CDR3aa: CASRSTGGANGYTF

v_gene: TRBV6-6
j_gene: TRBJ2-6
CDR3aa: CASSRTESSGANVLTF

v_gene: TRBV7-7
j_gene: TRBJ2-7
CDR3aa: CASSFDRGSEQYF

v_gene: TRBV27
j_gene: TRBJ2-5
CDR3aa: CASSFLDRRETQYF

v_gene: TRBV19
j_gene: TRBJ1-1
CDR3aa: CASSIGRLNTEAFF

v_gene: TRBV11-2
j_gene: TRBJ1-5
CDR3aa: CASSSQGASKPQHF